The rows below give T cell receptor beta chains drawn from one sample of a study of somatic mutations in cytotoxic T cells in rheumatoid arthritis. The assay was immunoSEQ multiplex PCR, and TCRdb's table has in-frame clones only and misses some. The sample includes approximately 3,000 clones, 86% of them seen just once. The sequenced material came from CD8+ T cells sorted from blood. Receptors were obtained from a woman aged 55-69 years with rheumatoid arthritis. CDR3s include the opening cysteine and the closing phenylalanine or tryptophan. The D gene is left open where the match is weak. Some rows have no size entry. The others give once, few or many, or a class for an expanded clone.

TGTGCCAGCAGCTTAGGGGCCACTGAAGCTTTCTTT | CASSLGATEAFF | TRBJ1-1 | . | TRBV7-9 | .
TGTGCCAGCAGCTTGGTTCTAGCGACGGACAATGAGCAGTTCTTC | CASSLVLATDNEQFF | TRBJ2-1 | . | TRBV7-8 | once
TGTGCCATCACCGTACCGGGACAGGGGGCTTATGGCTACACCTTC | CAITVPGQGAYGYTF | TRBJ1-2 | TRBD1 | TRBV10-3 | .
TGTGCCAGCAGTTCGACAGTATATGGCTACACCTTC | CASSSTVYGYTF | TRBJ1-2 | . | TRBV28 | .
TGTGCCACCAGCCTGCGCAGCGGCACAGATACGCAGTATTTT | CATSLRSGTDTQYF | TRBJ2-3 | . | TRBV15 | .
TGTGCCAGCAGTACAGCGGCTAGCTACGAGCAGTACTTC | CASSTAASYEQYF | TRBJ2-7 | . | TRBV9 | .
TGTGCCAGCAGCTTTACGGGAGATACGCAGTATTTT | CASSFTGDTQYF | TRBJ2-3 | . | TRBV5-6 | .
TGTGCCAGCAGCCCCAGGGGGGCTTTACGAGAGACCCAGTACTTC | CASSPRGALRETQYF | TRBJ2-5 | . | TRBV4-2 | .
TGTGCCAGCAGTCCCATGGGACAGGGGAGCGAGCAGTACTTC | CASSPMGQGSEQYF | TRBJ2-7 | TRBD1 | TRBV7-6 | .
TGTGCCAGCAGCGTAGACTATAGGGACTATAATTCACCCCTCCACTTT | CASSVDYRDYNSPLHF | TRBJ1-6 | . | TRBV5-4 | .
TGCGCCAGCAGTCTCAGGGGCGCCTACGAGCAGTACTTC | CASSLRGAYEQYF | TRBJ2-7 | . | TRBV5-1 | few
TGTGCCAGTACAGGCCCCCCGGGGGATACGCAGTATTTT | CASTGPPGDTQYF | TRBJ2-3 | . | TRBV19 | once
TGTGCCAGCAGCTTTAGACAGGGGGCGAAAGAGCCCCAGCATTTT | CASSFRQGAKEPQHF | TRBJ1-5 | TRBD1 | TRBV5-6 | few
TGTGCCATCATTCCCCGAGTAGGGGACAGATCCCCCTACAATGAGCAGTTCTTC | CAIIPRVGDRSPYNEQFF | TRBJ2-1 | TRBD1 | TRBV10-3 | .
TGTGCCAGCAGCACGCCCCTGGGACAGGAGCTATCCTACGAGCAGTACTTC | CASSTPLGQELSYEQYF | TRBJ2-7 | TRBD1 | TRBV9 | .
TGTGCCAGTAGTATTTGGACCAGACTAGCGGGATACAATGAGCAGTTCTTC | CASSIWTRLAGYNEQFF | TRBJ2-1 | TRBD2 | TRBV19 | .
TGCGCCAGCAGCCTCGCTAGCGGGGTTTACAATGAGCAGTTCTTC | CASSLASGVYNEQFF | TRBJ2-1 | TRBD2 | TRBV4-1 | .
TGTGCCAGCAGCGGGGGGACCGTCTCTGGAAACACCATATATTTT | CASSGGTVSGNTIYF | TRBJ1-3 | . | TRBV6-1 | .
TGTGCCAGCAGCTTAGAGGGGCCCAGGGGCGGATCCCCCCTCCACTTT | CASSLEGPRGGSPLHF | TRBJ1-6 | . | TRBV13 | .
TGTGCCAGCAGCATGACAGGGGGCGGCTACAATGAGCAGTTCTTC | CASSMTGGGYNEQFF | TRBJ2-1 | TRBD1 | TRBV11-2 | .
TGCGCCAGCAGCTTGGGCTCCACCCCAAGCTCCTACGAGCAGTACTTC | CASSLGSTPSSYEQYF | TRBJ2-7 | . | TRBV5-1 | .
TGCGCCAGCAGCCAAGACTCAGTTGGCTCTGGAAACACCATATATTTT | CASSQDSVGSGNTIYF | TRBJ1-3 | . | TRBV4-3 | .